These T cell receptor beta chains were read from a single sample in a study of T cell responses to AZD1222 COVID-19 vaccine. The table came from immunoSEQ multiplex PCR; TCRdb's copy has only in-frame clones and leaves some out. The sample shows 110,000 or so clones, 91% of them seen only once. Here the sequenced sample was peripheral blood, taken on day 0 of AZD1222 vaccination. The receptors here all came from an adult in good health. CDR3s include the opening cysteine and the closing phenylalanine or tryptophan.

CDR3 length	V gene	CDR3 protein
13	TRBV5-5	CASSVDPDTEAFF
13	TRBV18	CASSPQTNTEAFF
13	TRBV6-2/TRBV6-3	CASNPEPNYGYTF
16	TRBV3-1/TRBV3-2	CASSPPGRNSGNTIYF
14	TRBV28	CALDRQGIGNGYTF
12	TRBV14	CASSFLGGPAFF
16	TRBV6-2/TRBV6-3	CASSRGGLGANYGYTF
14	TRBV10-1	CASRGQYSNQPQHF
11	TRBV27	CATLAADTQYF
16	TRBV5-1	CASSPYSGTGDSPLHF
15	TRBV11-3	CASSPGKKLSNEQFF
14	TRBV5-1	CASSLAGRGDTQYF
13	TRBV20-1	CSASLQLNTEAFF
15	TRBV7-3	CASSLTGQGVGGYTF
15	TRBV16	CASSQSGDSNQPQHF
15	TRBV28	CASSQGQRSNYGYTF
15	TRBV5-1	CASSSTPVQATEQYF
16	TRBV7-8	CASSSTTHFLNQPQHF
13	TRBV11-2	CASSLVGGNEQFF
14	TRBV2	CASSVQGPNSPLHF
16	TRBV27	CASSLGQGAVVDTQYF
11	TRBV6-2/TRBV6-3	CASSYQGAQHF
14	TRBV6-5	CVTGVGQGLYGYTF
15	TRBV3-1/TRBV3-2	CASSQAGPANYGYTF
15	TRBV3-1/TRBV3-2	CASSQKPIAKNIQYF
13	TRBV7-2	CASSLVAPERAFF
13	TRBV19	CASSVYPETEAFF
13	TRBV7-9	CASSLAGNTEAFF
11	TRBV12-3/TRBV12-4	CASSYLGGAFF
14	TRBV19	CATRSDGASYEQYF
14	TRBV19	CASSIGSSGNTIYF
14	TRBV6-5	CASSAGQDSYGYTF
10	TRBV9	CASSGQGLAF
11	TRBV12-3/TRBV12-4	CASSLSDTQYF
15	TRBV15	CATSRDRDGGNEQFF
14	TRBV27	CASSPSQVNEKLFF
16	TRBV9	CASSVGPGRSSYEQYF
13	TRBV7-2	CASSLVGNQPQHF
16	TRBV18	CASSPPGLAGANVLTF
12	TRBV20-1	CSASRGRDEQYF
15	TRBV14	CASSQHLREIGGYTF
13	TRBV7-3	CASTPYAPGELFF
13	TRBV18	CASSPTVNTEAFF
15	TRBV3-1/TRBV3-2	CASSPTSGGVGGYTF
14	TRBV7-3	CASSLTVGSWPQHF
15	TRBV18	CASSLQATMNTEAFF
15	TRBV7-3	CASSLSRGDRDGYTF
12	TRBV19	CASWRGGYGYTF
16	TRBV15	CATSRDHVVGGQPQHF
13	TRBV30	CAWSEGGGPEAFF
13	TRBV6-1	CASRRAGGETQYF
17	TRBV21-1	CASSKVRLTGSNQPQHF
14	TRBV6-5	CASTPTGARGGYTF
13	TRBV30	CAWSVQNTGELFF